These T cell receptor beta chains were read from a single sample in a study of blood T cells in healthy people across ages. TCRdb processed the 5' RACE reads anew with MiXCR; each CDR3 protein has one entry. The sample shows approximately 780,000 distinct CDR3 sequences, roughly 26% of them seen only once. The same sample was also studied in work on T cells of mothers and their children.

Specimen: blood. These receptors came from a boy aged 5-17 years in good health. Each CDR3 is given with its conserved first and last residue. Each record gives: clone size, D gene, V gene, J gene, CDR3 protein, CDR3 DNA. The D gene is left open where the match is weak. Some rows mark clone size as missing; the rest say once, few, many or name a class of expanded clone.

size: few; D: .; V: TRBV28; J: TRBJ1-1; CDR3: CASSFRAGAEAFF; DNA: TGTGCCAGCAGTTTCCGGGCGGGGGCTGAAGCTTTCTTT
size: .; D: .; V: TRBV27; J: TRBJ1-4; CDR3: CASSSDGGGEKLFF; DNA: TGTGCCAGCAGTTCGGACGGGGGTGGCGAAAAACTGTTTTTT
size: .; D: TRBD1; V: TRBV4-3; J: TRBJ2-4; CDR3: CASSQDGGGQPKNIQYF; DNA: TGCGCCAGCAGCCAAGATGGTGGGGGACAGCCCAAAAACATTCAGTACTTC
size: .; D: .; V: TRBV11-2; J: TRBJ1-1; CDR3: CASSWEIGTEAFF; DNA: TGTGCCAGCAGCTGGGAGATCGGGACTGAAGCTTTCTTT
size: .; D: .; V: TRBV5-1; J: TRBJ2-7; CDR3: CASSNYRGGGAYEQYF; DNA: TGCGCCAGCAGCAACTACAGGGGCGGAGGGGCTTACGAGCAGTACTTC
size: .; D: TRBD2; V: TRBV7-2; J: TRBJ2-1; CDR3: CASSAGLAGLNEQFF; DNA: TGTGCCAGCAGCGCCGGACTAGCGGGACTCAATGAGCAGTTCTTC
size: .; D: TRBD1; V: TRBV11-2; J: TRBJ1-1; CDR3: CASSSNRGRGTEAFF; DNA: TGTGCCAGCAGCTCCAACAGGGGGCGGGGGACTGAAGCTTTCTTT
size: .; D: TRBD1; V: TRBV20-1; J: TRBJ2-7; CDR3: CSASETGGSLYEQYF; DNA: TGCAGTGCTAGTGAAACAGGGGGATCCCTCTACGAGCAGTACTTC
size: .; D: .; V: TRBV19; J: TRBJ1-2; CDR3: CASSIWSADGYTF; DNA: TGTGCCAGTAGTATTTGGTCAGCGGATGGCTACACCTTC
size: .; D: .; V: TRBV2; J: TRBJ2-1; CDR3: CASSEKTRGATGQFF; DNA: TGTGCCAGCAGTGAAAAGACTAGGGGTGCCACGGGGCAGTTCTTC